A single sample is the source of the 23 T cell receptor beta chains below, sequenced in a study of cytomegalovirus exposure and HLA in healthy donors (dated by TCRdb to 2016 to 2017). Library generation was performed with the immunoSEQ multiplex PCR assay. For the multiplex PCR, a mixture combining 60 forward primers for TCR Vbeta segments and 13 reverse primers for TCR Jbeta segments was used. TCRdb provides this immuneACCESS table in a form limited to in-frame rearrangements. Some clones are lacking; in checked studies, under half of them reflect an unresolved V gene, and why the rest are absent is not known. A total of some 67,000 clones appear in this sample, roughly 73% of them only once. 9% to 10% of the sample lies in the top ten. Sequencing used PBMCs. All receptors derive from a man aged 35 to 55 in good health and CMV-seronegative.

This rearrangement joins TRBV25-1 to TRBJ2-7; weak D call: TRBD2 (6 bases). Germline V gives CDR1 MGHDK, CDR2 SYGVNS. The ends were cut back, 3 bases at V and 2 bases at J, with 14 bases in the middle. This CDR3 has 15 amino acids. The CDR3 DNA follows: TGTGCCAGCAGTGATGGGGGGATATTTGCCTACGAGCAGTACTTC. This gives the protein CASSDGGIFAYEQYF.

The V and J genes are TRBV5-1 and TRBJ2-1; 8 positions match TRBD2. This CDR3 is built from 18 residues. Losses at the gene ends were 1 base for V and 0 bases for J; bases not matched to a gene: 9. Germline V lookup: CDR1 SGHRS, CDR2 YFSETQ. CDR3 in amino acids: CASSLRGGGKSSYNEQFF. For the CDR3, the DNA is TGCGCCAGCAGCTTGCGTGGCGGGGGGAAAAGCTCCTACAATGAGCAGTTCTTC.

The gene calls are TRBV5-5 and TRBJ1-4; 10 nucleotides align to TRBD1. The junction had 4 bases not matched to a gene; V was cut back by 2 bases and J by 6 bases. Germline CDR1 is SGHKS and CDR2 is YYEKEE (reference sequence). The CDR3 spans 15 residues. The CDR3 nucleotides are TGTGCCAGCAGCTTTGAGGGACAGGGGTATGAAAAACTGTTTTTT. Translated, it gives CASSFEGQGYEKLFF.

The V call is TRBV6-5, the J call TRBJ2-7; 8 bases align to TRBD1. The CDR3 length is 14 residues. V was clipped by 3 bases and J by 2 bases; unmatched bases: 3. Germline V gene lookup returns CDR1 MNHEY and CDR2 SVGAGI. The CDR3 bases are TGTGCCAGCAGTTATGGGACAGGAACCTACGAGCAGTACTTC. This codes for CASSYGTGTYEQYF.

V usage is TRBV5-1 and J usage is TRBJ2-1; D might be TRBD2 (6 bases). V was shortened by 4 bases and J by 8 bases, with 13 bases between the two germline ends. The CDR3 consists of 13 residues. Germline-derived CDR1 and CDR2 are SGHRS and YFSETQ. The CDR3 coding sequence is TGCGCCAGCAGCCGACTAGTAAGGGATGAGCAGTTCTTC. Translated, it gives CASSRLVRDEQFF.

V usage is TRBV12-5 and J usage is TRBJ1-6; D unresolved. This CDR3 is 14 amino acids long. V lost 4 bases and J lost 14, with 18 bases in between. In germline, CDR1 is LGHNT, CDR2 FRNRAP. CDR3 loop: CASGSTGEASALHF. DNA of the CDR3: TGTGCTAGTGGTTCCACCGGGGAGGCCTCGGCCCTCCACTTT.

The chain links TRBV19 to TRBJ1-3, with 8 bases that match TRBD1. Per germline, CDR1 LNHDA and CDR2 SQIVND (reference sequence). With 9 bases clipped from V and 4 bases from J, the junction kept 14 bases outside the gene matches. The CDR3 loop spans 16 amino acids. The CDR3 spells CASRGQGTGSGNTIYF. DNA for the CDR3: TGTGCCAGCCGCGGACAGGGAACGGGTAGCGGAAACACCATATATTTT. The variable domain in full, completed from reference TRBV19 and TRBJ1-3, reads DGGITQSPKYLFRKEGQNVTLSCEQNLNHDAMYWYRQDPGQGLRLIYYSQIVNDFQKGDIAEGYSVSREKKESFPLTVTSAQKNPTAFYLCASRGQGTGSGNTIYFGEGSWLTVV.

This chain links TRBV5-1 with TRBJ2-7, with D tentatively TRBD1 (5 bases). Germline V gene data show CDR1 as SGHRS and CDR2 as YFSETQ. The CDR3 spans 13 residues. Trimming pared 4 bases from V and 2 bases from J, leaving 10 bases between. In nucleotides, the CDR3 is TGCGCCAGCAGCGATCAGGGTACCTACGAGCAGTACTTC. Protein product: CASSDQGTYEQYF.

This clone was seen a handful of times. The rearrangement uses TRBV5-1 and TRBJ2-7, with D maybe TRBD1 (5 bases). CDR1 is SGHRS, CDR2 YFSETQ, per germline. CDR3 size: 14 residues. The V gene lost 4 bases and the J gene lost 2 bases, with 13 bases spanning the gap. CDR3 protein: CASSVGVLTYEQYF. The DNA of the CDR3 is TGCGCCAGCAGCGTAGGGGTGTTAACCTACGAGCAGTACTTC.

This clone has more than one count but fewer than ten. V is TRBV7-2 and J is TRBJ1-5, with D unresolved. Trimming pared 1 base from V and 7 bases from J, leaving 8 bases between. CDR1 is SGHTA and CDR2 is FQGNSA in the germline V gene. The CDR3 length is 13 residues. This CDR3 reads CASSLVDNQPQHF. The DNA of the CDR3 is TGTGCCAGCAGCTTAGTCGACAACCAGCCCCAGCATTTT.

CDR3 loop: CASSFSRGRYEQYF. The CDR3 region has the DNA TGTGCCAGCAGCTTCTCCAGGGGGCGGTACGAGCAGTACTTC. This sequence joins TRBV6-7 and TRBJ2-7, with 8 bases identical to TRBD1. TRBV6-7 is noted as an ORF with a role that remains uncertain. V shed 6 bases, J shed 4 bases, and the junction held 8 bases outside the gene matches. The CDR3 spans 14 residues.

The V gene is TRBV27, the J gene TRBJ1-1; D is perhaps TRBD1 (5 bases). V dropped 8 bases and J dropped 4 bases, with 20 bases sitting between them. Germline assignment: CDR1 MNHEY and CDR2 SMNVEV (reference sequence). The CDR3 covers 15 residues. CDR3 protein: CASRFQGAKATEAFF. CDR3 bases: TGTGCCAGCCGGTTTCAGGGTGCAAAAGCCACTGAAGCTTTCTTT.

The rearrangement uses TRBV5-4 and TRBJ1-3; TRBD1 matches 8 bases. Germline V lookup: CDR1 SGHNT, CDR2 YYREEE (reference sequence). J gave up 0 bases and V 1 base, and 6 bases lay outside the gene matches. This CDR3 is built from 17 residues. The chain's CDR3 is CASSLRLTGGSGNTIYF. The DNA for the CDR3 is TGTGCCAGCAGCTTGCGGTTAACAGGGGGCTCTGGAAACACCATATATTTT.

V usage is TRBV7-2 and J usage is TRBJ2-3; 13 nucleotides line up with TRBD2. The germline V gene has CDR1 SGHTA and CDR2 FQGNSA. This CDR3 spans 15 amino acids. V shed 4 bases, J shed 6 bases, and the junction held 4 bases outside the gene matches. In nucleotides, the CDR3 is TGTGCCAGCAGCTCTACTAGCGGGAGGGCGGATACGCAGTATTTT. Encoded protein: CASSSTSGRADTQYF.

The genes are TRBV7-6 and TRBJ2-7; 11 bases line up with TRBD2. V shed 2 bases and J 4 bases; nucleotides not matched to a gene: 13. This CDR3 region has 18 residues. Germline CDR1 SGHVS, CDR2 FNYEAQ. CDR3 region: CASSLLRGVLAGGYEQYF. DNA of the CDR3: TGTGCCAGCAGCTTACTACGGGGGGTTCTAGCGGGGGGTTACGAGCAGTACTTC.

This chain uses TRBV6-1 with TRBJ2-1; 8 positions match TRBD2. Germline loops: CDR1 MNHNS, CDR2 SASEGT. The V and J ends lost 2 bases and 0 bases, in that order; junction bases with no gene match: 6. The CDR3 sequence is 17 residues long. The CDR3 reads CASSERLAGYSYNEQFF. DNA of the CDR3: TGTGCCAGCAGTGAAAGATTAGCGGGGTACTCCTACAATGAGCAGTTCTTC.

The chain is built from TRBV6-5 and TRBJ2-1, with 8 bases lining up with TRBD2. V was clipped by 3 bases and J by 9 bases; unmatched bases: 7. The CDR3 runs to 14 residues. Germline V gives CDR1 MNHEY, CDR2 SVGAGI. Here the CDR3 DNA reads TGTGCCAGCAGTTATGACGGGGGGGCCGGTGAGCAGTTCTTC. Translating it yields CASSYDGGAGEQFF.

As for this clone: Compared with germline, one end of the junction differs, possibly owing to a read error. The CDR3 DNA reads as TGTTCCAGCAGCCCGAGACTAGCGGGAGCCTCTCAAGAGACCCAGTACTTC. Translating it yields CSSSPRLAGASQETQYF. The genes are TRBV7-9 and TRBJ2-5, with 12 bases identical to TRBD2. Germline V CDR1 and CDR2: SEHNR, FQNEAQ (reference sequence). CDR3 length: 17 amino acids.

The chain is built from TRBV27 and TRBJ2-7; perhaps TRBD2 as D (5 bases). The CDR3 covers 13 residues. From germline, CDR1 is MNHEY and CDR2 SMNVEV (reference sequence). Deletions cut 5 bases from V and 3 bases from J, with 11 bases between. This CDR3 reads CASSPGKYYEQYF. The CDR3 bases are TGTGCCAGCAGTCCGGGGAAATACTACGAGCAGTACTTC.

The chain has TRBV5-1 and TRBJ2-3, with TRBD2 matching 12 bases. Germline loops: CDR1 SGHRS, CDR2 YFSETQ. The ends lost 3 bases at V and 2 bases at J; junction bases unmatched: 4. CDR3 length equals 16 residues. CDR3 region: CASSSRLAGATDTQYF. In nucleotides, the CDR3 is TGCGCCAGCAGCTCCCGACTAGCGGGGGCCACAGATACGCAGTATTTT.

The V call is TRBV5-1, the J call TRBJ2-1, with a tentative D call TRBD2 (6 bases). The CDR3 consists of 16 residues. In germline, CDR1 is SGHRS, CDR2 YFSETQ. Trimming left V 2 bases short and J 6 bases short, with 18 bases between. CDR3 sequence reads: CASSFGAGPTTNEQFF. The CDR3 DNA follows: TGCGCCAGCAGCTTTGGGGCGGGACCGACGACCAATGAGCAGTTCTTC.

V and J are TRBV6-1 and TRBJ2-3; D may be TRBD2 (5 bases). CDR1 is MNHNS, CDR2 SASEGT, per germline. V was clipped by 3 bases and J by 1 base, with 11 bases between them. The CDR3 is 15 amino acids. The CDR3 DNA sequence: TGTGCCAGCAGTGAGCGGACTGGAGGCACAGATACGCAGTATTTT. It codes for CASSERTGGTDTQYF.

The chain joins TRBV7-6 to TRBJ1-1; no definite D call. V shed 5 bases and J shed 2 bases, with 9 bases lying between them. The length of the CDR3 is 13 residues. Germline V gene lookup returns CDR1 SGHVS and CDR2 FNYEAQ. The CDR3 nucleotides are TGTGCCAGCAGCCTACGACAAAACACTGAAGCTTTCTTT. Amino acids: CASSLRQNTEAFF.